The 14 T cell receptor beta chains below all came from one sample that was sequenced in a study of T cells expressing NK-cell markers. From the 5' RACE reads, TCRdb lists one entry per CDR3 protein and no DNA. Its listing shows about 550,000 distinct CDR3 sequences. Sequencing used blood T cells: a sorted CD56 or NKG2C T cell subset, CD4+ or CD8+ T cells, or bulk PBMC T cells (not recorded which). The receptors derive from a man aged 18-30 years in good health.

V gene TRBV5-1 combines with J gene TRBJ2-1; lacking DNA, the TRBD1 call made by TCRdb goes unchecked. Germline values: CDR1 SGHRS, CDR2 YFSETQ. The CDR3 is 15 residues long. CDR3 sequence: CASSTGGQTYNEQFF.

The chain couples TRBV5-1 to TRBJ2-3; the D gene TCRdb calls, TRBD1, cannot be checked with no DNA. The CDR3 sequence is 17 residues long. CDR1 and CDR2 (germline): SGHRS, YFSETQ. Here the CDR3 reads CASSLSPGTGSADTQYF.

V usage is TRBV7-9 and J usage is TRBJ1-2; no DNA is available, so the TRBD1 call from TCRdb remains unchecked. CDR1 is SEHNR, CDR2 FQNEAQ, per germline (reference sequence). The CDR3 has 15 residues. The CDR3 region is CASSFWGGAPYGYTF.

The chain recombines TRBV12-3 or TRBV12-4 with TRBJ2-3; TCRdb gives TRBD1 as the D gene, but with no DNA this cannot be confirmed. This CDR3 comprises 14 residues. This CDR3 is CASTLVGLGDTQYF.

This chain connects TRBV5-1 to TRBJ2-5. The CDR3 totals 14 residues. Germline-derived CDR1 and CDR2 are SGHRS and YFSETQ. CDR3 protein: CASSLGGNQETQYF.

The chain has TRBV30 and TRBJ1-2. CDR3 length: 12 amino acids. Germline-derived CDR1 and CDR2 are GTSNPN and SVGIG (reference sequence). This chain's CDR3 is CAWSVQVNGYTF.

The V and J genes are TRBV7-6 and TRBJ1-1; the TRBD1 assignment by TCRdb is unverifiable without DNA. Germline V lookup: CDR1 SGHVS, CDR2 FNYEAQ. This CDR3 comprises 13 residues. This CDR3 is CASSLAGQTEAFF.

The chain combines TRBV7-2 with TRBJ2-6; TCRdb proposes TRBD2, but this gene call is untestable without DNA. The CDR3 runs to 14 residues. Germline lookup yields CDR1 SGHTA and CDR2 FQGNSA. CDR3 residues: CASSYRGSPNVLTF.

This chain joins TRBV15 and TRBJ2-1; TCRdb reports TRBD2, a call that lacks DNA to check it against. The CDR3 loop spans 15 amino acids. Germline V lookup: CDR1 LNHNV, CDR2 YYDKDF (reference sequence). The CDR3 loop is CATSRDGERHNEQFF.

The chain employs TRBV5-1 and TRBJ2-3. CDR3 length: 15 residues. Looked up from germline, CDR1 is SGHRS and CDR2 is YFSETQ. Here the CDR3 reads CASSSTLGTSDTQYF.

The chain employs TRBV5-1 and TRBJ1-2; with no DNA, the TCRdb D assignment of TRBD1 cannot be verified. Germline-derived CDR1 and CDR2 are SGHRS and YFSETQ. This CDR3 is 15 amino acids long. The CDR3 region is CASSWTGTGSEGYTF.

The CDR3 loop is CSARDPIIGRGIYNEQFF. The chain is built from TRBV20-1 and TRBJ2-1; checking the TCRdb D call of TRBD1 is not possible without DNA. CDR1 is DFQATT, CDR2 SNEGSKA, per germline (reference sequence). There are 18 residues in the CDR3.

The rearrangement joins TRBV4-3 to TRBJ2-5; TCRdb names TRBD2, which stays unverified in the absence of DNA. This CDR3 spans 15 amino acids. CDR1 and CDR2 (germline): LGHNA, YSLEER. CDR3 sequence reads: CASSQDLAGDETQYF.

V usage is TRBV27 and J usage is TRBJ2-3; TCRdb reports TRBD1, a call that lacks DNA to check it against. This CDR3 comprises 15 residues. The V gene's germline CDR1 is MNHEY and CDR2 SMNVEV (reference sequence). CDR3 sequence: CASSGGTGGADTQYF.